The entry below describes one TCR beta chain. This specimen belongs to a study of T cell changes during pregnancy in multiple sclerosis. The J segment lost 5 bases and the V segment lost 0 bases, leaving 6 bases of the junction unmatched. This CDR3 has 16 amino acids. Germline lookup yields CDR1 SGHNT and CDR2 YYREEE (reference sequence). Clones were sequenced by immunoSEQ multiplex PCR, and TCRdb holds only the in-frame ones, with some missing. Here the sample spans 85,000 to 90,000 clones, about 93% being singletons. The material was peripheral blood, obtained after pregnancy. The chain combines TRBV5-4 with TRBJ1-4; 8 bases fit TRBD1. The source of this sequence is a female donor in good health, enrolled as a control in a pregnancy study. The CDR3 DNA sequence: TGTGCCAGCAGCTTGGTAGCAGGGGGCGCGAATGAAAAACTGTTTTTT. Translation: CASSLVAGGANEKLFF. Looking up the rest from reference TRBV5-4 and TRBJ1-4 gives the full variable domain: ETGVTQSPTHLIKTRGQQVTLRCSSQSGHNTVSWYQQALGQGPQFIFQYYREEENGRGNFPPRFSGLQFPNYSSELNVNALELDDSALYLCASSLVAGGANEKLFFGSGTQLSVL.